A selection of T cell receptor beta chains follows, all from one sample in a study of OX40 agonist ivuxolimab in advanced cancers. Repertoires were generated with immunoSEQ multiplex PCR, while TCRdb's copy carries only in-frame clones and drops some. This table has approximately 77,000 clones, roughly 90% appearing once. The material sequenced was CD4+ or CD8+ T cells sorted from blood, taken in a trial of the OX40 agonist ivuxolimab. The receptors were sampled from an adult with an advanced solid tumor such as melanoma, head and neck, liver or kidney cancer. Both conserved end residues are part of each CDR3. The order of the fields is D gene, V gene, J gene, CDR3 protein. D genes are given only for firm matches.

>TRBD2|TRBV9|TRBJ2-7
CASSVAPSGNYEQYF
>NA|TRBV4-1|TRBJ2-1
CASSSRERNPEQFF
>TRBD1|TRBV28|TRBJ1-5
CASSYSGGGNQPQHF
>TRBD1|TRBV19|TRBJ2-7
CASSITGQGHEQYF
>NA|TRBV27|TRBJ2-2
CASSPGAGATGELFF
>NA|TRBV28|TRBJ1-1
CASSPGGDLNTEAFF
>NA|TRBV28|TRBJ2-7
CASSPPGALSYEQYF
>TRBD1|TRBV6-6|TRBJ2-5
CASSRDRVEETQYF
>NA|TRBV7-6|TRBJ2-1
CASSLAFLGSEQFF
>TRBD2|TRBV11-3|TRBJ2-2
CASSLETSGTNGELFF
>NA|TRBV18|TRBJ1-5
CASSPVGRSNQPQHF
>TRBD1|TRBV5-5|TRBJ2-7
CASSTRTGGPYEQYF
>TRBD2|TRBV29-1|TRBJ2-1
CSVETSGSYNEQFF
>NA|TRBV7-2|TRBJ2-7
CASSLLGASYEQYF
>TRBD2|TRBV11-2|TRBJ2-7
CASSLAGTSGSEQYF
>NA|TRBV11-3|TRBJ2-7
CASRLGFGGGGEQYF
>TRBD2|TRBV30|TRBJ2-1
CAWDGSGSGEQFF
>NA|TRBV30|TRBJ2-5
CAWSDKETQYF
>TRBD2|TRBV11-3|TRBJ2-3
CASSLVAGPNTQYF
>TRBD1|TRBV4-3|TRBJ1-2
CASSHGTTQGGYTF
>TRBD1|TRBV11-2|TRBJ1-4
CASSFLGEGGLHEKLFF
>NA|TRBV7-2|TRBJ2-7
CASSLSQGISYEQYF
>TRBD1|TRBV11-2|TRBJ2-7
CASSLEGGLLYEQYF
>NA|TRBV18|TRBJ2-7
CASSPSGNYEQYF
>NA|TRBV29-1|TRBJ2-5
CSVEGFLSGTQYF